One and the same sample provided the 10 T cell receptor beta chains below, sequenced in a study of blood T cell repertoires in COVID-19. Here immunoSEQ multiplex PCR was the method, and the copy in TCRdb shows in-frame clones only, minus some. The sample has 45,000 or so clones; 80% are singletons. Material: peripheral blood. These receptors came from a man aged 70-80 years with acute or convalescent COVID-19.

The chain uses TRBV28 and TRBJ1-2; no clear D gene. The V and J ends lost 3 bases and 8 bases respectively, with 10 bases between them. From germline, CDR1 is MDHEN and CDR2 SYDVKM. The CDR3 has 12 amino acids. CDR3 residues: CASSFLRSGYTF. The CDR3 DNA reads as TGTGCCAGCAGTTTTCTCAGATCGGGCTACACCTTC.

Sample share makes this clone medium-sized. Other nucleotide sequences in the sample specify the same CDR3. The rearrangement links TRBV30 to TRBJ1-1; D remains ambiguous. Deletions cut 0 bases from V and 0 bases from J, with 5 bases between. This CDR3 is built from 13 residues. Germline assignment: CDR1 GTSNPN and CDR2 SVGIG (reference sequence). The CDR3 nucleotides read TGTGCCTGGAGTGTGGCTCTGAACACTGAAGCTTTCTTT. This sequence encodes CAWSVALNTEAFF.

This sequence joins TRBV6-5 and TRBJ1-2; 7 bases match TRBD1. Germline lookup yields CDR1 MNHEY and CDR2 SVGAGI. The CDR3 totals 13 residues. V was clipped by 3 bases and J by 4 bases; unmatched bases: 2. CDR3 sequence: CASSYDRVYGYTF. DNA for the CDR3: TGTGCCAGCAGTTATGACAGGGTCTATGGCTACACCTTC.

The chain links TRBV20-1 to TRBJ2-5; the match to TRBD2 covers 9 bases. V was clipped by 3 bases and J by 2 bases; unmatched bases: 4. There are 14 residues in the CDR3. Germline V gene sequence: CDR1 DFQATT, CDR2 SNEGSKA (reference sequence). In DNA form, the CDR3 reads TGCAGTGCTAGTTCCGCGGGGGGGCAAGAGACCCAGTACTTC. Translation gives CSASSAGGQETQYF.

The chain uses TRBV11-2 and TRBJ2-7; possible D gene TRBD2, 7 bases. Germline loops: CDR1 SGHAT, CDR2 FQNNGV. V lost 5 bases and J 2 bases, leaving 16 bases between the germline ends. The CDR3 is 15 amino acids. The CDR3 here is CASSPVLGGPYEQYF. In DNA, the CDR3 is TGTGCCAGCAGCCCGGTTTTGGGGGGGCCCTACGAGCAGTACTTC.

V and J are TRBV6-1 and TRBJ2-5, with 8 bases that match TRBD1. Losses at the gene ends were 1 base for V and 4 bases for J; bases not matched to a gene: 5. The length of the CDR3 is 15 residues. Germline-derived CDR1 and CDR2 are MNHNS and SASEGT. CDR3 in amino acids: CASSEGTGISETQYF. The CDR3 DNA reads TGTGCCAGCAGTGAAGGGACAGGGATTTCAGAGACCCAGTACTTC.

This clone appeared a single time. The chain is built from TRBV14 and TRBJ2-4; possible D gene TRBD2, 5 bases. This CDR3 has 16 residues. Per the germline V gene, CDR1 is SGHDN and CDR2 is FVKESK. Trimming shortened V by 0 bases and J by 1 base, and 10 bases separated the two germline ends. CDR3 loop: CASSQEVGGAKNIQYF. As DNA, the CDR3 is TGTGCCAGCAGCCAAGAGGTTGGAGGTGCCAAAAACATTCAGTACTTC.

This chain links TRBV10-2 with TRBJ2-7, with 12 bases lining up with TRBD2. Trimming at V came to 7 bases and at J to 7 bases, leaving 5 bases not matched to a gene. CDR3 length: 13 amino acids. The germline V gene encodes CDR1 WSHSY and CDR2 SAAADI. The CDR3 region is CASTSGGAREQYF. For the CDR3, the DNA is TGCGCCAGCACTAGCGGGGGGGCAAGGGAGCAGTACTTC.

This chain joins TRBV29-1 and TRBJ2-7, with 8 positions matching TRBD1. V shed 8 bases and J 6 bases; nucleotides not matched to a gene: 9. CDR3 length: 12 residues. Germline CDR1 reads SQVTM; CDR2 reads ANQGSEA. The DNA of the CDR3 is TGCAGCATACGGACAGGGAGTGGCGAGCAGTACTTC. Translation: CSIRTGSGEQYF.

The chain links TRBV12-3 or TRBV12-4 to TRBJ2-7; TRBD1 matches 8 bases. The ends lost 0 bases at V and 9 bases at J; junction bases unmatched: 4. This CDR3 has 13 amino acids. CDR3 amino acids: CASSLAKGTGQYF. The CDR3 nucleotides are TGTGCCAGCAGTTTAGCGAAGGGGACAGGGCAGTACTTC.